This T cell receptor beta chain emerged from a study of CD8+CD57+ T cells in acquired aplastic anemia. Findings and caveats of the study: CD8+ Simpson's diversity showed no significant patient-control difference. Researchers report that around 29 CD8+ CDR3 sequences appeared in both patients and controls.

Patients chosen for sequencing had shown CD8+CD57+ cell expansion by flow cytometry. Genomic DNA provided the template from which TCR beta VDJ and CDR3 profiles were obtained. Via MiXCR, TCRdb re-called the reads, giving one row per CDR3 protein. The profile shows 160,000 or so distinct CDR3 sequences, 45% to 50% of them singletons. V lost 7 bases and J lost 3, with 13 bases in between. The germline gives CDR1 SNHLY, CDR2 FYNNEI. The CDR3 is 13 residues long. This clonotype was observed a single time. As yet, its antigen is unknown. The chain is built from TRBV2 and TRBJ2-7, with D perhaps TRBD1 (5 bases). This clonotype was obtained from a human donor with aplastic anemia. The sample taken for sequencing was sorted CD4+, CD8+, or CD8+CD57+ T cells (not recorded which) from PBMCs. The CDR3 nucleotides read TGTGCCAGCACCAGGGCTTTCCTCTACGAGCAGTACTTC. Its protein product is CASTRAFLYEQYF.